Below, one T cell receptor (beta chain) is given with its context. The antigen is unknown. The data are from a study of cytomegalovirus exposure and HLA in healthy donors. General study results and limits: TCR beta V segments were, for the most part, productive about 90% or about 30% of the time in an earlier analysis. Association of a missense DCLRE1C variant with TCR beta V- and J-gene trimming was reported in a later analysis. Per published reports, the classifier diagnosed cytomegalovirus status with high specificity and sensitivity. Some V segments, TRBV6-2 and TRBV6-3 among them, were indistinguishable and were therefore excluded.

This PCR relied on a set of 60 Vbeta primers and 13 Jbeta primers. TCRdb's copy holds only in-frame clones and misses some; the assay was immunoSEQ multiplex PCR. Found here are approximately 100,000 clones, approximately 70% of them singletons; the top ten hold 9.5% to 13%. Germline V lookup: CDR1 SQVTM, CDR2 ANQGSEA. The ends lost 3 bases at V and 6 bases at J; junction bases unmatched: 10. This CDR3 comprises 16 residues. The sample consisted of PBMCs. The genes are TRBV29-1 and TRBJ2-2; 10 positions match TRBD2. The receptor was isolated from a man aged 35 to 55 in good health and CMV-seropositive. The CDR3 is CSVEATGLAGAGELFF. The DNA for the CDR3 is TGCAGCGTTGAGGCCACTGGGCTAGCGGGAGCCGGGGAGCTGTTTTTT.